This record concerns one T cell receptor beta chain sequence. Its antigen is still unknown. These data originate in a study of cytomegalovirus exposure and HLA in healthy donors. Study findings and constraints: Many donors carried some public TCRs, although rarity characterized most TCR sequences.

Trimming at V came to 1 base and at J to 7 bases, leaving 3 bases not matched to a gene. The CDR3 covers 15 residues. PCR used 60 Vbeta primers and 13 Jbeta primers. The repertoire was sequenced with immunoSEQ multiplex PCR; TCRdb's copy has only in-frame clones and lacks some. The sample comprises about 180,000 clones, around 80% of which are singletons, and less than 2% rests with the top ten. This chain joins TRBV23-1 and TRBJ1-6; 8 bases line up with TRBD1. TRBV23-1 is flagged as an ORF with uncertain function. This clonotype originated in a woman under 40 in good health and CMV-seronegative. The sequencing input was PBMCs. CDR3 residues: CASSQLGQENSPLHF. CDR3 coding DNA: TGCGCCAGCAGTCAATTGGGACAGGAGAATTCACCCCTCCACTTT.